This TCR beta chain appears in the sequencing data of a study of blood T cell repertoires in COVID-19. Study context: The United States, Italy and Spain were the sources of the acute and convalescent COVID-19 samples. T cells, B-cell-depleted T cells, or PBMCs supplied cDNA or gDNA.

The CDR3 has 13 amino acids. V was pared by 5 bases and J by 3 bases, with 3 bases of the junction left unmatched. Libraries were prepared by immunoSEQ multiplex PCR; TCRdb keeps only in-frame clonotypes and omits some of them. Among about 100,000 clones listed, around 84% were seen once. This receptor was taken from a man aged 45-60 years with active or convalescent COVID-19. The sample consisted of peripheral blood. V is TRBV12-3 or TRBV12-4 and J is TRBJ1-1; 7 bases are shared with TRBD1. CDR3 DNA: TGTGCCAGCAGTGGACAGGAGGACACTGAAGCTTTCTTT. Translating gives CASSGQEDTEAFF.